This T cell receptor (beta chain) came from a study of blood T cell repertoires in COVID-19. Overall study context: Sources were T cells, B-cell-depleted T cells, or PBMCs; the material itself was cDNA or gDNA.

In the authors' workflow: Quantification of nucleated cells was approximated via reference gene primer amplification. Clones were read by immunoSEQ multiplex PCR, and TCRdb kept only the in-frame ones, dropping some. The D gene and trimming were derived from the DNA, and the V and J assignments and clone size from that table. Of about 50,000 clones listed, 90% to 95% are singletons. CDR3 size: 19 residues. Germline V CDR1 and CDR2: MNHNS, SASEGT. V was pared by 0 bases and J by 1 base, with 19 bases between. The chain links TRBV6-1 to TRBJ2-1, with a weak D call TRBD1 (5 bases). The source of this sequence is a human donor in a cohort sampled during active COVID-19. Specimen: peripheral blood. The CDR3 coding sequence is TGTGCCAGCAGTGAAGCGCATGGGGCACTACACGTTTCCTACAATGAGCAGTTCTTC. Residues: CASSEAHGALHVSYNEQFF.